The 11 T cell receptor beta chains presented below share a single source sample, sequenced in a study of T cell clonotyping in hematopoietic cell transplantation. Profiled with immunoSEQ multiplex PCR; TCRdb holds only in-frame clones, not every one. In the table there are fewer than 5,000 clones, 90% of which are singletons. The specimen sequenced was peripheral blood mononuclear cells. Receptor source: a man between 40 and 49 years old in good health. Some clones in this sample may be carry-over from other donors' samples.

The genes are TRBV7-2 and TRBJ2-1; D is uncertain. Germline CDR1 reads SGHTA; CDR2 reads FQGNSA. This CDR3 spans 13 amino acids. V was pared by 2 bases and J by 4 bases, with 6 bases between. This chain's CDR3 is CASSLRSYNEQFF. CDR3 sequence (DNA): TGTGCCAGCAGCTTAAGGTCTTACAATGAGCAGTTCTTC.

This chain connects TRBV7-9 to TRBJ2-2; no reliable D call. V gave up 4 bases and J gave up 7 bases, with 10 bases separating them. Germline CDR1 is SEHNR and CDR2 is FQNEAQ (reference sequence). The CDR3 covers 13 residues. CDR3 protein: CASSWKRSGELFF. CDR3 nucleotides: TGTGCCAGCAGCTGGAAAAGGAGCGGGGAGCTGTTTTTT.

The chain couples TRBV4-2 to TRBJ2-3; D possibly corresponds to TRBD1 (6 bases). The ends were cut back, 0 bases at V and 0 bases at J, with 16 bases in the middle. The CDR3 is 18 residues long. CDR1 and CDR2 (germline): LGHNA, YNFKEQ. The CDR3 sequence: CASSQDPPGQISTDTQYF. Written as DNA, the CDR3 is TGTGCCAGCAGCCAAGATCCCCCCGGACAGATTAGCACAGATACGCAGTATTTT.

The genes are TRBV11-1 and TRBJ2-6, with D possibly matching TRBD1 (5 bases). The CDR3 covers 19 residues. Germline CDR1 reads SGHAT; CDR2 reads FQDESV (reference sequence). V was trimmed by 0 bases and J by 0 bases, leaving 15 bases between them. CDR3 sequence (DNA): TGTGCCAGCAGCTTAGCGGGTGGCAGGGAACGCTCTGGGGCCAACGTCCTGACTTTC. This sequence encodes CASSLAGGRERSGANVLTF.

In DNA, the CDR3 is TGCGCCAGCAGCAACTCAGTACAAGAGACCCAGTACTTC. It codes for CASSNSVQETQYF. The V and J genes are TRBV5-1 and TRBJ2-5, with D uncertain. Germline V gene lookup returns CDR1 SGHRS and CDR2 YFSETQ. This CDR3 spans 13 amino acids. V was clipped by 4 bases and J by 2 bases, with 9 bases between them. The full variable domain, in which reference TRBV5-1 and TRBJ2-5 provide the parts outside the CDR3, is KAGVTQTPRYLIKTRGQQVTLSCSPISGHRSVSWYQQTPGQGLQFLFEYFSETQRNKGNFPGRFSGRQFSNSRSEMNVSTLELGDSALYLCASSNSVQETQYFGPGTRLLVL.

This sequence joins TRBV19 and TRBJ1-1; no clear D gene. From germline, CDR1 is LNHDA and CDR2 SQIVND (reference sequence). CDR3 length: 14 residues. Trimming removed 3 bases at V and 1 base at J, with 9 bases between. This CDR3 reads CASSMRHQNTEAFF. CDR3 nucleotide sequence: TGTGCCAGTAGTATGCGACACCAGAACACTGAAGCTTTCTTT.

The V and J genes are TRBV5-4 and TRBJ2-1; 7 bases are shared with TRBD2. Germline CDR1 and CDR2: SGHNT and YYREEE (reference sequence). The CDR3 runs to 12 residues. V dropped 5 bases and J dropped 7; count of bases not matched to a gene: 3. The CDR3 region has the DNA TGTGCCAGCAGTCCCGGGGGGAATGAGCAGTTCTTC. Its translation: CASSPGGNEQFF.

The V gene is TRBV4-3, the J gene TRBJ1-2; TRBD1 agrees at 7 bases. With 1 base clipped from V and 5 bases from J, the junction kept 10 bases outside the gene matches. The CDR3 runs to 16 residues. The germline CDR1 and CDR2 sequences are LGHNA and YSLEER. CDR3 amino acids: CASSQASAGTDYGYTF. The CDR3 DNA sequence: TGCGCCAGCAGCCAAGCGTCCGCCGGGACAGATTATGGCTACACCTTC.

V usage is TRBV4-3 and J usage is TRBJ2-6; D gene unclear. This CDR3 has 17 amino acids. Trimming shortened V by 0 bases and J by 2 bases, and 11 bases separated the two germline ends. Germline V gene sequence: CDR1 LGHNA, CDR2 YSLEER. The CDR3 loop reads CASSQDRQVAGANVLTF. The CDR3, as DNA: TGCGCCAGCAGCCAAGATCGGCAGGTAGCTGGGGCCAACGTCCTGACTTTC.

A few counts support this clone. This chain links TRBV6-5 with TRBJ2-4; TRBD2 aligns across 7 bases. The junction had 9 bases not matched to a gene; V was cut back by 6 bases and J by 7 bases. CDR3 length: 14 residues. Germline CDR1 reads MNHEY; CDR2 reads SVGAGI. The CDR3 DNA is TGTGCCAGCAGGGGGAGCAGCGGGGTTAACATTCAGTACTTC. It translates to CASRGSSGVNIQYF.

This rearrangement joins TRBV9 to TRBJ2-3; D tentatively reads TRBD1 or TRBD2 (6 bases each). Germline CDR1 is SGDLS and CDR2 is YYNGEE. The CDR3 is made up of 15 amino acids. The germline V and J ends were trimmed by 7 bases and 1 base, with 16 bases remaining between them. The CDR3 here is CASSRGASRTDTQYF. In DNA, the CDR3 is TGTGCCAGCTCGAGGGGGGCCTCGCGCACAGATACGCAGTATTTT. Complete variable domain (other parts from reference TRBV9 and TRBJ2-3): DSGVTQTPKHLITATGQRVTLRCSPRSGDLSVYWYQQSLDQGLQFLIQYYNGEERAKGNILERFSAQQFPDLHSELNLSSLELGDSALYFCASSRGASRTDTQYFGPGTRLTVL.